The 29 T cell receptor beta chains reported below all come from one sample, sequenced in a study of cytomegalovirus exposure and HLA in healthy donors. The PCR had 60 Vbeta and 13 Jbeta primers. Profiled with immunoSEQ multiplex PCR; TCRdb holds only in-frame clones, not every one. Of 170,000 or so clones listed, 77% are singletons. The source material was PBMCs. These receptors were obtained from a woman between 25 and 40 years old in good health and CMV-seropositive.

V is TRBV12-5 and J is TRBJ2-2; 9 nucleotides agree with TRBD1. The CDR3 has 15 residues. Losses at the gene ends were 5 bases for V and 3 bases for J; bases not matched to a gene: 4. Germline loops: CDR1 LGHNT, CDR2 FRNRAP. The CDR3: CASGPGQGHTGELFF. The DNA of the CDR3 is TGTGCTAGTGGTCCGGGACAGGGCCACACCGGGGAGCTGTTTTTT.

The chain has TRBV5-1 and TRBJ2-1; maybe TRBD2 (5 bases). CDR1 and CDR2 from the germline V gene are SGHRS and YFSETQ. Trimming removed 4 bases at V and 0 bases at J, with 11 bases between. The CDR3 covers 15 residues. CDR3 residues: CASSVSAISYNEQFF. The CDR3 bases are TGCGCCAGCAGCGTTAGCGCCATCTCCTACAATGAGCAGTTCTTC.

The chain links TRBV28 to TRBJ2-7; possibly TRBD1 for D (6 bases). Germline V gene lookup returns CDR1 MDHEN and CDR2 SYDVKM. The CDR3 has 14 amino acids. The V and J ends lost 3 bases and 2 bases respectively, with 11 bases between them. As DNA, the CDR3 is TGTGCCAGCAGTTTTTTTGCAGGGGCCTACGAGCAGTACTTC. Protein product: CASSFFAGAYEQYF.

This chain connects TRBV5-1 to TRBJ2-1, with unresolved D. CDR3 length: 15 residues. Per germline, CDR1 SGHRS and CDR2 YFSETQ. The V end was cut by 0 bases, the J end by 0 bases, with 7 bases between. As DNA, the CDR3 is TGCGCCAGCAGCTTGGGCGGAAACTCCTACAATGAGCAGTTCTTC. It encodes CASSLGGNSYNEQFF. Full variable domain (remainder filled in from reference TRBV5-1 and TRBJ2-1): KAGVTQTPRYLIKTRGQQVTLSCSPISGHRSVSWYQQTPGQGLQFLFEYFSETQRNKGNFPGRFSGRQFSNSRSEMNVSTLELGDSALYLCASSLGGNSYNEQFFGPGTRLTVL.

This clone was counted a few times. J is TRBJ2-1 and V is TRBV5-4, with TRBD1 matching over 7 bases. V lost 0 bases to trimming and J lost 6 bases; unmatched junction nucleotides: 0. The germline gives CDR1 SGHNT, CDR2 YYREEE (reference sequence). CDR3 size: 13 residues. CDR3 loop: CASSLAGGNEQFF. In DNA form, the CDR3 reads TGTGCCAGCAGCTTGGCAGGGGGCAATGAGCAGTTCTTC.

This chain connects TRBV9 to TRBJ1-1, with no clear D. Per germline, CDR1 SGDLS and CDR2 YYNGEE. The CDR3 has 12 amino acids. V lost 1 base and J lost 5, with 6 bases in between. The CDR3 reads CASSVRGTEAFF. In DNA form, the CDR3 reads TGTGCCAGCAGCGTACGAGGTACTGAAGCTTTCTTT. Filled out from reference TRBV9 and TRBJ1-1, the complete variable domain reads DSGVTQTPKHLITATGQRVTLRCSPRSGDLSVYWYQQSLDQGLQFLIQYYNGEERAKGNILERFSAQQFPDLHSELNLSSLELGDSALYFCASSVRGTEAFFGQGTRLTVV.

The CDR3 loop reads CAISATTSGRDEQYF. The CDR3 nucleotides read TGTGCCATCAGTGCCACGACTAGCGGGAGGGACGAGCAGTACTTC. V gene TRBV10-3 combines with J gene TRBJ2-7; 14 bases are a match to TRBD2. Germline CDR1 is ENHRY and CDR2 is SYGVKD. The CDR3 totals 15 residues. Trimming took 4 bases from V and 5 from J; bases not matched to a gene: 4.

The V and J genes are TRBV21-1 and TRBJ1-5; TRBD1 was called by the table and not checked on the DNA. TRBV21-1 is designated a pseudogene. There are 16 residues in the CDR3. The CDR3 DNA is TGTGCCAGCAGGGGAGTGCACAGGGCCCGATATCAGCCCCAGCATTTT. Translation: CASRGVHRARYQPQHF.

This chain's CDR3 is CSVEGQNGYTF. CDR3 coding DNA: TGCAGCGTTGAAGGACAGAATGGCTACACCTTC. The V call is TRBV29-1, the J call TRBJ1-2; D perhaps matches TRBD1 (5 bases). Trimming removed 1 base from V and 6 bases from J, with 6 bases in between. Germline CDR1 is SQVTM and CDR2 is ANQGSEA. This CDR3 has 11 amino acids.

J is TRBJ2-3 and V is TRBV27, with TRBD2 identical over 11 bases. CDR1 is MNHEY, CDR2 SMNVEV, per germline (reference sequence). This CDR3 contains 15 residues. V lost 5 bases, J lost 4 bases, and 5 bases stayed unmatched. CDR3 protein: CASSPGTSGADTQYF. The DNA of the CDR3 is TGTGCCAGCAGTCCCGGGACTAGCGGAGCAGATACGCAGTATTTT.

The chain combines TRBV27 with TRBJ2-1; TRBD2 aligns across 11 bases. V dropped 4 bases and J dropped 0; count of bases not matched to a gene: 11. CDR3 length equals 19 residues. Per germline, CDR1 MNHEY and CDR2 SMNVEV (reference sequence). Here the CDR3 DNA reads TGTGCCAGCAGTTCGGGTCTAGCGGGAGGTACCTCCTCCTACAATGAGCAGTTCTTC. Encoded protein: CASSSGLAGGTSSYNEQFF.

The chain joins TRBV28 to TRBJ1-3; 7 bases are shared with TRBD1. Germline values: CDR1 MDHEN, CDR2 SYDVKM. The CDR3 runs 14 residues. Germline trimming cut 8 bases from V and 0 bases from J; bases unmatched to any gene: 4. The CDR3 spells CASQQGNSGNTIYF. CDR3 bases: TGTGCCAGCCAACAGGGGAACTCTGGAAACACCATATATTTT.

The gene calls are TRBV7-8 and TRBJ2-1; D possibly corresponds to TRBD1 (6 bases). V lost 4 bases, J lost 4 bases, and 14 bases lay in between. CDR1 and CDR2 (germline): SGHVS, FQNEAQ. CDR3 size: 15 residues. The CDR3 region has the DNA TGTGCCAGCAGCTCACAGGGTGTAGCATACAATGAGCAGTTCTTC. This gives the protein CASSSQGVAYNEQFF. Combining the CDR3 with reference TRBV7-8 and TRBJ2-1 gives the whole variable domain GAGVSQSPRYKVAKRGQDVALRCDPISGHVSLFWYQQALGQGPEFLTYFQNEAQLDKSGLPSDRFFAERPEGSVSTLKIQRTQQEDSAVYLCASSSQGVAYNEQFFGPGTRLTVL.

The chain employs TRBV7-9 and TRBJ2-5, with D perhaps TRBD2 (6 bases). The ends were cut back, 1 base at V and 5 bases at J, with 14 bases in the middle. There are 15 residues in the CDR3. CDR1 SEHNR and CDR2 FQNEAQ come from the germline V gene (reference sequence). CDR3: CASSLVRGLTETQYF. The CDR3 nucleotides are TGTGCCAGCAGCTTAGTTCGGGGGTTGACGGAGACCCAGTACTTC.

This chain links TRBV7-2 with TRBJ2-2; D is perhaps TRBD1 (6 bases). CDR1 is SGHTA, CDR2 FQGNSA, per germline. Trimming stripped 1 base from V and 7 bases from J, with 13 bases between. The CDR3 has 15 residues. CDR3 protein: CASSLVGQQVGELFF. The DNA for the CDR3 is TGTGCCAGCAGCTTAGTGGGACAACAGGTCGGGGAGCTGTTTTTT.

The chain carries TRBV7-2 and TRBJ2-1; D possibly corresponds to TRBD2 (6 bases). The germline V and J ends were trimmed by 2 bases and 2 bases, with 10 bases remaining between them. The CDR3 has 15 amino acids. Germline V gene lookup returns CDR1 SGHTA and CDR2 FQGNSA. The CDR3: CASSLRRAAYNEQFF. CDR3 nucleotide sequence: TGTGCCAGCAGCTTAAGGAGGGCTGCCTACAATGAGCAGTTCTTC.

This chain connects TRBV5-1 to TRBJ1-1; the D gene is possibly TRBD1 (6 bases). The CDR3 spans 16 residues. V lost 0 bases and J lost 1, with 13 bases in between. Per germline, CDR1 SGHRS and CDR2 YFSETQ. CDR3 sequence reads: CASSLEGVGRNTEAFF. The CDR3 DNA is TGCGCCAGCAGCTTGGAGGGGGTGGGTCGGAACACTGAAGCTTTCTTT. The whole variable domain, remainder taken from reference TRBV5-1 and TRBJ1-1, is KAGVTQTPRYLIKTRGQQVTLSCSPISGHRSVSWYQQTPGQGLQFLFEYFSETQRNKGNFPGRFSGRQFSNSRSEMNVSTLELGDSALYLCASSLEGVGRNTEAFFGQGTRLTVV.

The chain couples TRBV30 to TRBJ1-2; D gene unclear. The CDR3 has 14 amino acids. Germline lookup yields CDR1 GTSNPN and CDR2 SVGIG (reference sequence). V was clipped by 3 bases and J by 4 bases, with 15 bases between them. The CDR3 DNA reads TGTGCCTGGAGCGCAAACACCCCGGGCTATGGCTACACCTTC. Its protein is CAWSANTPGYGYTF.

The rearrangement joins TRBV6-1 to TRBJ2-3; a possible D gene is TRBD1 (7 bases). CDR3 length: 17 residues. From germline, CDR1 is MNHNS and CDR2 SASEGT. V lost 1 base and J lost 2, with 16 bases in between. CDR3 coding DNA: TGTGCCAGCAGTGAAGGACTAGGGGGCTATAACACAGATACGCAGTATTTT. This sequence encodes CASSEGLGGYNTDTQYF.

This chain connects TRBV28 to TRBJ1-1, with TRBD1 as a possible D gene (6 bases). This CDR3 is 16 amino acids long. Germline V lookup: CDR1 MDHEN, CDR2 SYDVKM. The V end lost 1 base, the J end lost 2 bases, and 14 bases lay between the germline ends. Written as DNA, the CDR3 is TGTGCCAGCAGTTTATTAGGACAGAAAAGAAACACTGAAGCTTTCTTT. Translation gives CASSLLGQKRNTEAFF.

The gene calls are TRBV5-1 and TRBJ1-3; D is possibly TRBD1 (5 bases). Per the germline V gene, CDR1 is SGHRS and CDR2 is YFSETQ. This CDR3 has 14 amino acids. With 2 bases removed from V and 2 bases from J, the gap between germline ends came to 8 bases. The CDR3 DNA follows: TGCGCCAGCAGCTTTTCAGGGACTGGAAACACCATATATTTT. This gives the protein CASSFSGTGNTIYF.

The J gene is TRBJ2-7, the V gene TRBV10-1; TRBD2 agrees at 11 bases. The germline gives CDR1 WNHNN, CDR2 SYGVQD (reference sequence). The CDR3 loop spans 16 amino acids. With V trimmed by 5 bases and J by 3 bases, 9 bases remained unmatched. The chain's CDR3 is CASSPSLAGGVYEQYF. CDR3 DNA: TGCGCCAGCAGTCCCTCTTTAGCGGGAGGGGTCTACGAGCAGTACTTC.

This rearrangement joins TRBV7-7 to TRBJ2-1, with a tentative D call TRBD2 (6 bases). V lost 5 bases, J lost 8 bases, and 16 bases lay in between. Germline V lookup: CDR1 SSHAT, CDR2 FNYEAQ (reference sequence). This CDR3 has 14 amino acids. The CDR3 sequence: CASSHLASDDEQFF. CDR3 DNA sequence: TGTGCCAGCAGCCACCTAGCGTCAGACGATGAGCAGTTCTTC.

CDR3 sequence (DNA): TGTGCCAGCAGCCCCGGGACAGGGTTGGGGGCTTTCTTT. Translated, it gives CASSPGTGLGAFF. This chain connects TRBV9 to TRBJ1-1; 9 bases match TRBD1. This CDR3 spans 13 amino acids. V shed 4 bases, J shed 11 bases, and the junction held 9 bases outside the gene matches. Germline loops: CDR1 SGDLS, CDR2 YYNGEE.

This chain links TRBV9 with TRBJ1-2; the D gene is possibly TRBD1 (5 bases). The CDR3 length is 13 residues. The V gene lost 4 bases and the J gene lost 4 bases, with 11 bases spanning the gap. Looked up from germline, CDR1 is SGDLS and CDR2 is YYNGEE. The CDR3 DNA is TGTGCCAGCAGCCCTAGCGGGGGCTATGGCTACACCTTC. Translating gives CASSPSGGYGYTF.

V and J are TRBV4-2 and TRBJ2-1, with D possibly matching TRBD2 (5 bases). V was cut by 1 base and J by 4 bases, with 14 bases left in between. Per germline, CDR1 LGHNA and CDR2 YNFKEQ. The CDR3 runs 16 residues. The CDR3: CASSQGLATQYNEQFF. The DNA for the CDR3 is TGTGCCAGCAGCCAAGGGCTAGCAACTCAGTACAATGAGCAGTTCTTC.

About this clone: At one end, the junction sequence differs from germline, possibly due to a read error. For the CDR3, the DNA is TGTGCCAGCACCAAACCGGGACAGGGACCCTATGAGCAGTACTTC. Its protein product is CASTKPGQGPYEQYF. V usage is TRBV28 and J usage is TRBJ2-7, with 9 bases identical to TRBD1. The CDR3 totals 15 residues. Germline values: CDR1 MDHEN, CDR2 SYDVKM.

The rearrangement joins TRBV11-2 to TRBJ1-1; 7 bases are shared with TRBD1. The CDR3 is 16 amino acids. Germline lookup yields CDR1 SGHAT and CDR2 FQNNGV. V lost 3 bases to trimming and J lost 0 bases; unmatched junction nucleotides: 7. The CDR3: CASSFRGTAMNTEAFF. CDR3 DNA: TGTGCCAGCAGCTTTCGGGGGACAGCTATGAACACTGAAGCTTTCTTT.

The sample holds one count of this clone. The chain uses TRBV5-1 and TRBJ2-7; the match to TRBD2 covers 7 bases. Germline CDR1 SGHRS, CDR2 YFSETQ. V was clipped by 6 bases and J by 3 bases; unmatched bases: 12. The CDR3 has 15 residues. DNA for the CDR3: TGCGCCAGCACAGCGGCGGGGGTCAAAAACTACGAGCAGTACTTC. This encodes CASTAAGVKNYEQYF.